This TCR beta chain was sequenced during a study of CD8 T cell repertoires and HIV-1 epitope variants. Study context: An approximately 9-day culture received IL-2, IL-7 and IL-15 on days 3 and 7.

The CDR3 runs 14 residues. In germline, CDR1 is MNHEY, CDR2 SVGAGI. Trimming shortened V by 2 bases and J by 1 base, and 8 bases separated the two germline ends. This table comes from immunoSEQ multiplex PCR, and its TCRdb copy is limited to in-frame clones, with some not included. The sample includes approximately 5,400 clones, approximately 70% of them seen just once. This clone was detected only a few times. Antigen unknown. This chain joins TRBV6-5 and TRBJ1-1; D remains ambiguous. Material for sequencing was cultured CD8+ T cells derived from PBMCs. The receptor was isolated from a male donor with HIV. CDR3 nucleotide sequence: TGTGCCAGCAGTTACGCAGAATCGAACACTGAAGCTTTCTTT. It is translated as CASSYAESNTEAFF.